Given below is one T cell receptor beta chain in context. Its antigen remains unknown. The data originate from a study of cytomegalovirus exposure and HLA in healthy donors. About the study: In a previous analysis, around 110 million unique TCR beta sequences were found from some 180 million T cells.

The CDR3 sequence is 15 residues long. Looked up from germline, CDR1 is KGHSH and CDR2 is LQKENI. V was trimmed by 4 bases and J by 3 bases, leaving 13 bases between them. Each donor was nominally healthy when sampled (though unrecorded immune exposures were likely). General study points: Per a later analysis, approximately 16,000 TCR beta sequences showed association with HLA alleles at 0.05 false discovery rate. According to reports, the classifier identified cytomegalovirus status with high specificity and sensitivity.

The PCR made use of 60 Vbeta and 13 Jbeta primers. Sequencing was performed with immunoSEQ multiplex PCR; in TCRdb, only in-frame clones are kept and a portion is missing. This sample has tens of thousands of clones, with roughly 60% found just once. Material for sequencing was PBMCs. The chain carries TRBV18 and TRBJ2-1, with D possibly TRBD1 on 6 matching bases. This TCR was sampled from a male donor in good health and CMV-seropositive. The CDR3 protein is CASSLEQGNYNEQFF. CDR3 bases: TGTGCCAGCTCACTGGAGCAGGGGAACTACAATGAGCAGTTCTTC.